This TCR beta chain was identified in a study of T-cell reconstitution after alpha-beta-depleted transplantation in children (dated by TCRdb to the mid-2010s). For the study in its entirety: Using TCR repertoire profiling, the study quantitatively followed how T-cell immune reconstitution unfolded in children after TCRalphabeta/CD19-depleted allogeneic hematopoietic cell transplantation. What the authors observed across the whole study: Apparently early alphabetaT-cell count recovery about two months after transplant reportedly relied on only several hundred rapidly expanded clones derived from non-depleted graft cells. In some patients, high TCRbeta diversity at day 60 was attributed to recipient T cells and intrathymic progenitors that had survived conditioning. Over the following months the frequencies of hyperexpanded clones went down, and after one year T-cell counts and TCRbeta diversity were mostly credited to newly produced T cells.

Library method: PCR. The instrument was an Illumina HiSeq 2500. TCR libraries were prepared with molecular barcoding, using unique molecular identifiers to normalize TCRbeta repertoire quantification. Through fastp at Q25 and MiXCR, TCRdb rebuilt clones from the public reads, retaining in-frame beta chains. All rows with the same CDR3 protein become a single entry with the most common DNA and genes. The sample has under 100,000 distinct CDR3 sequences on record, 15% of them singletons. The ten largest clones take up around a fifth of the sample. This clonotype was detected many times. Its specific antigen is unknown. The sample holds no much larger clone one base away, and base qualities are not on file. This sample's treatment or condition label indicates: allogeneic hematopoietic cell transplantation with graft depleted of TCRalphabeta T cells and CD19 B cells. Transplant recipients were children who received TCRalphabeta/CD19-depleted allogeneic hematopoietic cell grafts.

This material consisted of PBMCs, mostly from graft donor cells, taken 180 days after TCRalphabeta/CD19-depleted stem cell transplant. The receptor was isolated from a male patient aged 2-15 years who had a stem cell transplant for acute lymphoblastic leukemia, so the T cells may come from the graft donor.

This receptor has the CDR3 CASSLELVSYEQYF. The base sequence is TGTGCCAGCAGCTTAGAATTGGTTTCCTACGAGCAGTACTTC. The rearranged segments are TRBV7-9 and TRBJ2-7; the D gene assignment is ambiguous. The germline ends are 8 bases apart after V is trimmed by 1 base and J by 1 base. Taken from cysteine to phenylalanine, the CDR3 has 14 residues. CDR3 DNA is the only sequence kept; it has 42 bases, read in frame from the first base. CDR1 SEHNR and CDR2 FQNEAQ were looked up in the germline V gene (reference sequence).